The rows below give T cell receptor beta chains drawn from one sample of a study of OX40 agonist ivuxolimab in advanced cancers. TCRdb's table, derived via immunoSEQ multiplex PCR, lists solely in-frame clones and lacks some. This sample has approximately 81,000 clones, with 65% to 85% found just once. Sequencing used CD4+ or CD8+ T cells sorted from blood, obtained in a trial of the OX40 agonist ivuxolimab. The receptors were gathered from an adult with an advanced solid tumor such as melanoma, head and neck, liver or kidney cancer. Each CDR3 is given with its conserved first and last residue. A D gene is named only where the DNA matches it firmly. Some rows have no size entry. The others give once, few or many, or a class for an expanded clone.

D,size,V,J,CDR3,DNA
-,-,TRBV7-2,TRBJ2-3,CASAPGGTDTQYF,TGTGCCAGCGCGCCTGGCGGCACAGATACGCAGTATTTT
-,-,TRBV28,TRBJ2-1,CASSLSREQFF,TGTGCCAGCAGTTTATCGCGTGAGCAGTTCTTC
TRBD2,-,TRBV4-3,TRBJ2-1,CASSLFLAGGPYEQFF,TGCGCCAGCAGCCTATTCCTAGCGGGAGGGCCTTATGAGCAGTTCTTC
-,-,TRBV12-5,TRBJ2-2,CASGLVLTGELFF,TGTGCTAGTGGTTTGGTCCTCACCGGGGAGCTGTTTTTT
-,-,TRBV5-4,TRBJ1-3,CASSPGGAISGNTIYF,TGTGCCAGCAGCCCTGGAGGGGCCATCTCTGGAAACACCATATATTTT
TRBD1,-,TRBV5-4,TRBJ2-5,CASSTGQGPGSETQYF,TGTGCCAGCAGCACAGGACAGGGGCCGGGGAGTGAGACCCAGTACTTC
TRBD1,-,TRBV11-2,TRBJ2-2,CASSSGTGADGELFF,TGTGCCAGCAGCTCGGGGACAGGGGCGGACGGGGAGCTGTTTTTT
-,-,TRBV13,TRBJ2-2,CASSLLDTGELFF,TGTGCCAGCAGCTTATTGGACACCGGGGAGCTGTTTTTT
TRBD1,-,TRBV5-1,TRBJ1-2,CASSTAGGSGYGYTF,TGCGCCAGCAGCACCGCAGGGGGCAGTGGCTATGGCTACACCTTC
TRBD2,-,TRBV19,TRBJ2-3,CASSIIAGATDTQYF,TGTGCCAGTAGTATAATAGCGGGAGCTACAGATACGCAGTATTTT
-,-,TRBV6-6,TRBJ1-4,CASRGGVNNEKLFF,TGTGCCAGCAGGGGGGGAGTGAATAATGAAAAACTGTTTTTT
-,-,TRBV7-3,TRBJ2-2,CASSPEDGVGDTGELFF,TGTGCCAGCAGCCCGGAGGATGGAGTTGGGGACACCGGGGAGCTGTTTTTT
TRBD1,-,TRBV11-2,TRBJ2-7,CASSLTGASGYEQYF,TGTGCCAGCAGTTTGACAGGGGCGTCGGGCTACGAGCAGTACTTC
-,-,TRBV5-1,TRBJ2-5,CASSFQGQETQYF,TGCGCCAGCAGCTTCCAGGGTCAAGAGACCCAGTACTTC
-,-,TRBV4-1,TRBJ1-1,CASSQDVQGLVVNTEAFF,TGCGCCAGCAGCCAAGATGTTCAGGGGTTAGTTGTGAACACTGAAGCTTTCTTT
TRBD1,-,TRBV14,TRBJ1-2,CASSPSPRTGDGYTF,TGTGCCAGCAGCCCATCCCCTAGGACAGGGGATGGCTACACCTTC
TRBD1,-,TRBV4-2,TRBJ1-2,CASSHGEGQGYGYTF,TGTGCCAGCAGCCATGGAGAGGGACAGGGTTATGGCTACACCTTC
-,-,TRBV30,TRBJ1-1,CAWNPILNTEAFF,TGTGCCTGGAACCCAATCCTGAACACTGAAGCTTTCTTT
-,-,TRBV19,TRBJ2-7,CASSRRAAGPYEQYF,TGTGCCAGTAGCCGCCGGGCGGCGGGCCCCTACGAGCAGTACTTC
-,-,TRBV6-1,TRBJ2-1,CASRWTASVQFF,TGTGCCAGCAGGTGGACGGCTTCTGTGCAGTTCTTC
-,once,TRBV11-3,TRBJ2-1,CASSAGTGSYNEQFF,TGTGCCAGCAGCGCGGGCACGGGCTCCTACAATGAGCAGTTCTTC
-,-,TRBV6-5,TRBJ2-1,CASSYRVGDEQFF,TGTGCCAGCAGTTACAGGGTGGGAGATGAGCAGTTCTTC
-,-,TRBV6-1,TRBJ2-7,CASSWHYEQYF,TGTGCCAGCAGTTGGCACTACGAGCAGTACTTC
-,-,TRBV7-9,TRBJ1-1,CASSLNQRSF,TGTGCCAGCAGCTTAAATCAAAGGTCTTTT
-,-,TRBV4-1,TRBJ2-3,CASSQGTSDTQYF,TGCGCCAGCAGCCAAGGTACATCGGATACGCAGTATTTT
-,-,TRBV7-9,TRBJ1-6,CASSFGGRDSPLHF,TGTGCCAGCAGCTTCGGGGGGCGTGATTCACCCCTCCACTTT
-,-,TRBV7-3,TRBJ1-1,CASSPNPRATEAFF,TGTGCCAGCAGCCCCAACCCCAGAGCAACTGAAGCTTTCTTT
TRBD1,-,TRBV27,TRBJ1-2,CASSRTGLYGYTF,TGTGCCAGCAGCCGGACAGGTCTCTATGGCTACACCTTC
TRBD2,once,TRBV10-3,TRBJ2-2,CAISDTGGGTGELFF,TGTGCCATCAGTGACACGGGAGGCGGTACCGGGGAGCTGTTTTTT
-,once,TRBV30,TRBJ1-1,CAWRLGSLNTEAFF,TGTGCCTGGAGACTCGGATCCTTGAACACTGAAGCTTTCTTT
-,-,TRBV2,TRBJ2-7,CASSDPVLSYEQYF,TGTGCCAGCAGTGATCCTGTTTTGTCCTACGAGCAGTACTTC
-,many,TRBV7-3,TRBJ2-1,CASSLTATSEQFF,TGTGCCAGCAGCTTAACAGCGACTAGTGAGCAGTTCTTC
-,-,TRBV5-4,TRBJ2-5,CASSSVADRRGTQYF,TGTGCCAGCAGCTCGGTAGCGGACCGACGGGGGACCCAGTACTTC
-,-,TRBV28,TRBJ2-3,CASRLATRGADTQYF,TGTGCCAGCAGGTTAGCCACGAGGGGGGCAGATACGCAGTATTTT
-,-,TRBV7-9,TRBJ2-3,CASSLAGSDTQYF,TGTGCCAGCAGCTTAGCGGGGTCAGATACGCAGTATTTT
-,-,TRBV28,TRBJ1-5,CASSPQGMGAQPQHF,TGTGCCAGCAGTCCACAGGGAATGGGGGCTCAGCCCCAGCATTTT
TRBD1,-,TRBV7-9,TRBJ2-7,CASSRGTGGPSSYEQYF,TGTGCCAGCAGTAGAGGTACAGGGGGACCCAGCTCCTACGAGCAGTACTTC
-,once,TRBV11-3,TRBJ1-3,CASSSGALGGNTIYF,TGTGCCAGCAGCTCGGGGGCTCTCGGCGGAAACACCATATATTTT
-,few,TRBV14,TRBJ1-1,CASSPKVGEAFF,TGTGCCAGCAGCCCGAAGGTGGGGGAAGCTTTCTTT
-,-,TRBV5-1,TRBJ1-1,CASSLGGHLNTEAFF,TGCGCCAGCAGCTTGGGGGGACACCTGAACACTGAAGCTTTCTTT
-,-,TRBV5-8,TRBJ2-5,CASRDFLQETQYF,TGTGCCAGCAGGGACTTTTTGCAAGAGACCCAGTACTTC
-,-,TRBV30,TRBJ1-5,CAWSRSGRGNQPQHF,TGTGCCTGGAGTAGATCAGGGCGAGGGAATCAGCCCCAGCATTTT
-,-,TRBV27,TRBJ2-1,CASSWDADNEQFF,TGTGCCAGCAGTTGGGACGCCGACAATGAGCAGTTCTTC
-,-,TRBV6-5,TRBJ2-7,CASSAPGATPEQYF,TGTGCCAGCAGTGCCCCCGGGGCCACGCCCGAGCAGTACTTC
-,-,TRBV5-1,TRBJ1-1,CASSSTLSQTEAFF,TGCGCCAGCAGCTCCACCCTCTCCCAGACTGAAGCTTTCTTT
-,-,TRBV1,TRBJ1-1,CTSSQSDTEAFF,TGCACCAGCAGCCAATCTGACACTGAAGCTTTCTTT
-,-,TRBV4-1,TRBJ2-2,CASSQEGGAGANTGELFF,TGCGCCAGCAGCCAAGAGGGTGGGGCAGGGGCGAACACCGGGGAGCTGTTTTTT
TRBD1,-,TRBV7-8,TRBJ1-6,CASSLRDRPSSPLHF,TGTGCCAGCAGCCTCCGGGACAGGCCTTCTTCACCCCTCCACTTT